The entry that follows covers one T cell receptor (beta chain) sequence. The junction departs from the called germline gene at one end, perhaps through a read error. These data come from a study of PD-1 blockade in classical Hodgkin lymphoma. The CDR3 contains 16 residues. Germline lookup yields CDR1 SGHTA and CDR2 FQGNSA. As to time point: cycle 4 day 1 (C4D1), after 5 to 7 weeks of nivolumab. All patients experienced relapse after autologous stem cell transplantation, and brentuximab vedotin exposure was variable. Clones were read by immunoSEQ multiplex PCR, and TCRdb kept only the in-frame ones, dropping some. The sample includes 20,000 or so clones, under 90% of them seen just once.

The chain carries TRBV7-2 and TRBJ2-1; 9 bases are shared with TRBD2. The sample here was peripheral blood mononuclear cells (PBMCs), taken before the fourth cycle of nivolumab. The sequence was collected from a human donor with classical Hodgkin lymphoma. The CDR3 loop reads CASSLAGWGVYNEQFF. CDR3 in DNA: TGTGCCAGCAGCCTAGCGGGATGGGGGGTTTACAATGAGCAGTTCTTC.